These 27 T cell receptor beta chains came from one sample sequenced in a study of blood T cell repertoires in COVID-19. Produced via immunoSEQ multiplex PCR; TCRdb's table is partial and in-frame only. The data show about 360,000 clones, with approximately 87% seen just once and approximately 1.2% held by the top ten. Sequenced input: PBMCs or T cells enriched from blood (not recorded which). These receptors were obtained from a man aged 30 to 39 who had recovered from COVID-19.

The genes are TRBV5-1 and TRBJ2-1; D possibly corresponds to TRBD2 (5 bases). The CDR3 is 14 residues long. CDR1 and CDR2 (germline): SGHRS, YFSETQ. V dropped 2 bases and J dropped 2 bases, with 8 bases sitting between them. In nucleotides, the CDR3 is TGCGCCAGCAGCTTACCCGGGACCTACAATGAGCAGTTCTTC. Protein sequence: CASSLPGTYNEQFF.

For the CDR3, the DNA is TGTGCCAGCAGTTACTCGCGGGGGCGGATGCAAGAGACCCAGTACTTC. Translated: CASSYSRGRMQETQYF. The V call is TRBV6-5, the J call TRBJ2-5, with D tentatively TRBD2 (7 bases). There are 16 residues in the CDR3. Germline CDR1 and CDR2: MNHEY and SVGAGI. With 0 bases removed from V and 2 bases from J, the gap between germline ends came to 13 bases.

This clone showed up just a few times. CDR3 DNA sequence: TGTGCCAGCAGCCACCCGGGACAGCAGAATCAGCCCCAGCATTTT. Translated: CASSHPGQQNQPQHF. The rearrangement links TRBV4-2 to TRBJ1-5, with 7 positions matching TRBD1. Germline CDR1 is LGHNA and CDR2 is YNFKEQ. The V and J ends lost 3 bases and 4 bases, in that order; junction bases with no gene match: 6. CDR3 size: 15 residues.

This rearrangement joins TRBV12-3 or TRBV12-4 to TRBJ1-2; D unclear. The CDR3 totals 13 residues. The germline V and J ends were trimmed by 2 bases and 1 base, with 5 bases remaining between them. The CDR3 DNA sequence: TGTGCCAGCAGTTTAATTATTAACTATGGCTACACCTTC. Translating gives CASSLIINYGYTF.

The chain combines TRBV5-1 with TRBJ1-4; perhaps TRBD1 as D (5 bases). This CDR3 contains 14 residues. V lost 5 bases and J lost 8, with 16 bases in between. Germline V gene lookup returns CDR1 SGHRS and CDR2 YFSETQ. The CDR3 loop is CASRGGTAGEKLFF. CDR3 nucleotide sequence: TGCGCCAGCAGAGGAGGGACGGCGGGGGAAAAACTGTTTTTT.

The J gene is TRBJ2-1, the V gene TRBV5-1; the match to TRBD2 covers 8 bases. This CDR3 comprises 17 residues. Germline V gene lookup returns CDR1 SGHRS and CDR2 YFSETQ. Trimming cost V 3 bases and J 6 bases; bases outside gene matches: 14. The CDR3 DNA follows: TGCGCCAGCAGCTCGACGATTAGGGCGGGGGGAGGCAATGAGCAGTTCTTC. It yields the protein CASSSTIRAGGGNEQFF. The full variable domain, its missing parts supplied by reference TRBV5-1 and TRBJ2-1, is KAGVTQTPRYLIKTRGQQVTLSCSPISGHRSVSWYQQTPGQGLQFLFEYFSETQRNKGNFPGRFSGRQFSNSRSEMNVSTLELGDSALYLCASSSTIRAGGGNEQFFGPGTRLTVL.

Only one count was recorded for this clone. This CDR3 is CASSWTDSYNEQFF. CDR3 in DNA: TGTGCCAGCAGCTGGACAGACTCCTACAATGAGCAGTTCTTC. The chain is built from TRBV11-2 and TRBJ2-1, with D tentatively TRBD1 (6 bases). The CDR3 is 14 residues long. CDR1 and CDR2 from the germline V gene are SGHAT and FQNNGV. Trimming removed 4 bases from V and 0 bases from J, with 7 bases in between.

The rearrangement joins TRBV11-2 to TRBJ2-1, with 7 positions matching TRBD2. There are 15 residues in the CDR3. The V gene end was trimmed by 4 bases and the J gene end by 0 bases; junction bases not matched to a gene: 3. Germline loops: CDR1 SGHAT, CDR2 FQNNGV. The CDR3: CASSWGGSSYNEQFF. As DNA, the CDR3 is TGTGCCAGCAGCTGGGGGGGAAGCTCCTACAATGAGCAGTTCTTC. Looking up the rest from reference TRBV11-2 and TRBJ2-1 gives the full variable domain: EAGVAQSPRYKIIEKRQSVAFWCNPISGHATLYWYQQILGQGPKLLIQFQNNGVVDDSQLPKDRFSAERLKGVDSTLKIQPAKLEDSAVYLCASSWGGSSYNEQFFGPGTRLTVL.

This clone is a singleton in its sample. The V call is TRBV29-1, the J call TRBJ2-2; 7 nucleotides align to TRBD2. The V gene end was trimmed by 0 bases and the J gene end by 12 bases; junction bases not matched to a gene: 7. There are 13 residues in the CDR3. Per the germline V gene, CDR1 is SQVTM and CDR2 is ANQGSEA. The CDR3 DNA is TGCAGCGTTGAAGACACCGACGGGGGGAAGCTGTTTTTT. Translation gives CSVEDTDGGKLFF.

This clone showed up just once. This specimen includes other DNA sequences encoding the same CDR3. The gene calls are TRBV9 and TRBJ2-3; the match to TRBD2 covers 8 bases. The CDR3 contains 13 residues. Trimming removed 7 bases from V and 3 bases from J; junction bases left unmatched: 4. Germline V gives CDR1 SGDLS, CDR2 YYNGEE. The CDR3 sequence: CASRGGGTDTQYF. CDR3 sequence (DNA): TGTGCCAGCCGGGGGGGAGGGACAGATACGCAGTATTTT.

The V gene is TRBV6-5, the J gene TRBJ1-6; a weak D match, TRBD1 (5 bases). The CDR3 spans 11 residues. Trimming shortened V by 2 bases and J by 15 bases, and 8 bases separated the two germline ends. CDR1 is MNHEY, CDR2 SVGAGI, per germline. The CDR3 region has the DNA TGTGCCAGCAGTTACCAGGGTATCCTCCACTTT. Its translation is CASSYQGILHF.

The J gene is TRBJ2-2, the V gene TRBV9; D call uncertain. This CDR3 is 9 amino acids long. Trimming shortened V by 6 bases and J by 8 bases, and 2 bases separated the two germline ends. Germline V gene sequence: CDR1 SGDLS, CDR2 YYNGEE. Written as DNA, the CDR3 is TGTGCCAGCACAGGGGAGCTGTTTTTT. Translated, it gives CASTGELFF.

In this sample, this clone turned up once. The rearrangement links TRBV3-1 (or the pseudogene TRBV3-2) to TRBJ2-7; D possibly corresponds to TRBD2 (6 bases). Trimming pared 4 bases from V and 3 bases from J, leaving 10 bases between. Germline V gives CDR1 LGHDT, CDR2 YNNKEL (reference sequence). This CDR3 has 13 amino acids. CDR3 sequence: CASSLGTLYEQYF. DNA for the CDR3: TGTGCCAGCAGCCTCGGGACTCTCTACGAGCAGTACTTC.

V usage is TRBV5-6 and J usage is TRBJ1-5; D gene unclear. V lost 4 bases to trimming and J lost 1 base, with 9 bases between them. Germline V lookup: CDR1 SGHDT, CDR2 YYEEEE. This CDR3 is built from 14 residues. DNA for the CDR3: TGTGCCAGCAGCCGGGAGGCCAGCAATCAGCCCCAGCATTTT. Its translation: CASSREASNQPQHF.

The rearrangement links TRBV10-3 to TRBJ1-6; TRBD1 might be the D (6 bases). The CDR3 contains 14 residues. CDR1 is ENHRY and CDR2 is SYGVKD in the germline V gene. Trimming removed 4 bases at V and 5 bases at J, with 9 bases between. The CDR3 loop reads CAISGGQNNSPLHF. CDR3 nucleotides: TGTGCCATCAGTGGGGGGCAGAATAATTCACCCCTCCACTTT.

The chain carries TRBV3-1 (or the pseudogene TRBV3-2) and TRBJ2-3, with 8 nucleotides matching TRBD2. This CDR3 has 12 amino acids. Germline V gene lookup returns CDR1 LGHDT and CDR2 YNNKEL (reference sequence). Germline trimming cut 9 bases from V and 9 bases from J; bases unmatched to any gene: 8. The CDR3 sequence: CASGNGGETQYF. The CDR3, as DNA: TGTGCCAGTGGGAACGGGGGGGAAACGCAGTATTTT.

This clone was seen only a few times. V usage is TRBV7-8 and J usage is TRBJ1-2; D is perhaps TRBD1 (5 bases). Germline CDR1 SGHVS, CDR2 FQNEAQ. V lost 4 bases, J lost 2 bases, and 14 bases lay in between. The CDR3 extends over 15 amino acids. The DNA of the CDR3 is TGTGCCAGCAGCTCTGCTGGCAGGGTCAACTATGGCTACACCTTC. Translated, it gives CASSSAGRVNYGYTF.

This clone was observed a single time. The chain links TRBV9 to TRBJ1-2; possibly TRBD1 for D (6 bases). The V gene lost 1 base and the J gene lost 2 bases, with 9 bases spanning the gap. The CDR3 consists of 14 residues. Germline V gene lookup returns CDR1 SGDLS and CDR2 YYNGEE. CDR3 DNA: TGTGCCAGCAGCGTATGGACAGCAAACTATGGCTACACCTTC. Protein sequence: CASSVWTANYGYTF.

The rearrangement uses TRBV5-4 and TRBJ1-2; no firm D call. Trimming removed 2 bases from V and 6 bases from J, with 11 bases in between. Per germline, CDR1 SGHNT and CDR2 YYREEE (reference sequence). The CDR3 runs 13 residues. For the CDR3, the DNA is TGTGCCAGCAGCTTCCGGCCTCAGGATGGCTACACCTTC. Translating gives CASSFRPQDGYTF.

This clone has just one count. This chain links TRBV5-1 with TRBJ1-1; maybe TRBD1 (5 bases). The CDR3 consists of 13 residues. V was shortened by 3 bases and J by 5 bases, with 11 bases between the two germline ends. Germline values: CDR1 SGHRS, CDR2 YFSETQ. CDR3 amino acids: CASSWTTETEAFF. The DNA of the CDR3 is TGCGCCAGCAGCTGGACGACAGAAACTGAAGCTTTCTTT.

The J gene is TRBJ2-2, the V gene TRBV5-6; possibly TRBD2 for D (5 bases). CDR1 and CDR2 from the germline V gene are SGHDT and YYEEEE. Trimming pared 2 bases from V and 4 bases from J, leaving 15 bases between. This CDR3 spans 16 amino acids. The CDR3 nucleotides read TGTGCCAGCAGCTTTTACCTAGCAGTCGGCACCGGGGAGCTGTTTTTT. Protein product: CASSFYLAVGTGELFF.

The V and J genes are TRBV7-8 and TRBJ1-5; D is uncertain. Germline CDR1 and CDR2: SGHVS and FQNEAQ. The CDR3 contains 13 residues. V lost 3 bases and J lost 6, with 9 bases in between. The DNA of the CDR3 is TGTGCCAGCAGCTTGAGGGTCCTTCAGCCCCAGCATTTT. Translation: CASSLRVLQPQHF.

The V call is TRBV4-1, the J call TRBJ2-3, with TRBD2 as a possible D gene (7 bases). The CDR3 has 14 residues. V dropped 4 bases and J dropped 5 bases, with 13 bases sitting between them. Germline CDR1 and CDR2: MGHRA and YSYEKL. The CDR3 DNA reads TGCGCCAGCAGCCTGGCGGGGGCCGGAGATACGCAGTATTTT. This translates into CASSLAGAGDTQYF.

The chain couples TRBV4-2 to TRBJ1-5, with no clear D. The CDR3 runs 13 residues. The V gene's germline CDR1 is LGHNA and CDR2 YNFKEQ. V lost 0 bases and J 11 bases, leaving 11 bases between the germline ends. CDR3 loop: CASSQDSSAAQHF. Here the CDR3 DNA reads TGTGCCAGCAGCCAAGATTCCTCTGCGGCCCAGCATTTT.

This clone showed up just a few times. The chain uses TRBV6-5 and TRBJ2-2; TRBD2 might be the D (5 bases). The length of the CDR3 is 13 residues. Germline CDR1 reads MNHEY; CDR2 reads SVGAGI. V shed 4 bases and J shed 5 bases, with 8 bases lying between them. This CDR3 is CASSSPGTGELFF. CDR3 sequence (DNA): TGTGCCAGCAGTTCCCCGGGGACCGGGGAGCTGTTTTTT.

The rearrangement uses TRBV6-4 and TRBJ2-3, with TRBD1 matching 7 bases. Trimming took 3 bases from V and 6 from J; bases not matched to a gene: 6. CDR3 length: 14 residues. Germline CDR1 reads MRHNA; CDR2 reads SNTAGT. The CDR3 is CASSEGRGKDTQYF. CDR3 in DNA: TGTGCCAGCAGTGAAGGCAGGGGGAAGGATACGCAGTATTTT.

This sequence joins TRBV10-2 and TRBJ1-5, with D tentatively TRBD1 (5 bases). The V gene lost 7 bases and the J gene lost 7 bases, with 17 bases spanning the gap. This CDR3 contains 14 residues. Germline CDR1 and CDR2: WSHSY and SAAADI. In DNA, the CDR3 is TGCGCCAGCACCGAAGGAGGGGCCGGACAGCCCCAGCATTTT. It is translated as CASTEGGAGQPQHF.